This T cell receptor beta chain was sequenced in a study of blood T cells in healthy people across ages. The study, taken as a whole, reports: Estimated diversity that came from one million T cells was considered an underestimate.

CDR1 is DFQATT and CDR2 is SNEGSKA in the germline V gene (reference sequence). The CDR3 is 12 amino acids. The V end was cut by 7 bases, the J end by 4 bases, with 10 bases between. The second PCR ran roughly 6 to 11 cycles with a sample-barcoded 5' primer and J-beta primers. One entry per CDR3 protein results from TCRdb running MiXCR on the 5' RACE reads. In the table there are just under 750,000 distinct CDR3 sequences, 22% of which are singletons. Ten or more counts support this clonotype. Its antigen is unknown. The chain carries TRBV20-1 and TRBJ1-4, with D possibly matching TRBD1 (5 bases). Sequenced material: blood. The origin of this receptor is a man aged 65 to 85 in good health. The CDR3 sequence is CSGGRNNEKLFF. CDR3 in DNA: TGCAGTGGGGGACGGAATAATGAAAAACTGTTTTTT.